This TCR beta chain came from a study of tumor-infiltrating lymphocytes in primary liver carcinoma. Overall study context: Staging placed the tumors at T1-T3 N0M0, and they measured about 4.2 to 10 cm across. In every tissue type, samples returned a similar yield of roughly 3.65 to 8 million productive TCRbeta reads.

General study findings and limits: Compared with blood, tumor repertoires held significantly more in their top 250 clones.

Total RNA (around 0.45 ug) served as template for TCR beta cDNA synthesis primed by a constant-region primer. Libraries of TCR beta came from three nested multiplex PCR rounds with slightly modified ARM-PCR. A C-beta reverse primer and TRBV1-TRBV30 forward primers served in each of the first two PCR rounds, at about 10 cycles apiece. A single record per CDR3 protein comes from TCRdb applying MiXCR to the multiplex PCR reads. The sample includes over 250,000 distinct CDR3 sequences, about three fifths seen only once; the top ten take about 18%. This clonotype was counted between two and nine times. Antigen: not known. The junction differs from germline at one of its ends, possibly a read error. Blood RNA was derived from unsorted whole blood, and germline DNA was extracted too. Treatment-naive at the time, the patients had chronic HBV infection. Germline loops: CDR1 WSHSY, CDR2 SAAADI. This CDR3 spans 16 amino acids.

V is TRBV10-2 and J is TRBJ2-1, with TRBD2 identical over 12 bases. The TCR was taken from a woman aged 30 to 39 with primary liver carcinoma and hepatitis B virus infection. The sequenced sample was peripheral blood. The CDR3 DNA reads as TGTGCCAGCAGTGAAAAACTAGCGGGAGGACTTAATGAGCAGTTCTTC. Encoded protein: CASSEKLAGGLNEQFF.